These 27 T cell receptor beta chains were all obtained from the same sample, sequenced in a study of T cells in Graves' hyperthyroidism and ophthalmopathy. The TCR beta CDR3 regions underwent amplification using RNA transcripts as the source. First-round RT-PCR targeting the TCR CDR3 was performed with the HTBI primer set. TCRdb reanalysed the multiplex PCR reads using MiXCR and keeps one entry per CDR3 protein. The sample consists of around 430,000 distinct CDR3 sequences, about 15% of them appearing once. The sample comprised blood. Receptors originate from a woman in her twenties or thirties with Graves' hyperthyroidism.

This clonotype was recorded a few times. The chain employs TRBV2 and TRBJ2-3; tentative D call: TRBD2 (6 bases). Germline V lookup: CDR1 SNHLY, CDR2 FYNNEI. This CDR3 is built from 18 residues. Trimming stripped 3 bases from V and 3 bases from J, with 22 bases between. The CDR3 coding sequence is TGTGCCAGCAGTGATCGCGGTGGTTGGGGGGTGGATACAGATACGCAGTATTTT. The encoded protein is CASSDRGGWGVDTDTQYF.

There are a few counts of this clonotype. The V gene is TRBV9, the J gene TRBJ2-7; the D gene is possibly TRBD2 (6 bases). The ends were cut back, 4 bases at V and 4 bases at J, with 18 bases in the middle. The germline V gene has CDR1 SGDLS and CDR2 YYNGEE. The CDR3 loop spans 15 amino acids. CDR3 sequence (DNA): TGTGCCAGCAGCCCTGAGATAGCGGTGGCTTACGAGCAGTACTTC. Protein product: CASSPEIAVAYEQYF.

This clonotype has a count of ten or more. The rearrangement links TRBV7-2 to TRBJ2-7, with D perhaps being TRBD1 or TRBD2 (5 bases each). Trimming cost V 3 bases and J 3 bases, with 9 bases left between them. The CDR3 covers 13 residues. Per the germline V gene, CDR1 is SGHTA and CDR2 is FQGNSA. The CDR3 DNA follows: TGTGCCAGCAGCTTTCGGGACCTCTACGAGCAGTACTTC. Its protein product is CASSFRDLYEQYF.

This clonotype has a count of ten or more. This chain uses TRBV3-1 with TRBJ2-7, with D unclear. Germline V gives CDR1 LGHDT, CDR2 YNNKEL (reference sequence). CDR3 length equals 12 residues. V was shortened by 4 bases and J by 6 bases, with 10 bases between the two germline ends. The DNA for the CDR3 is TGTGCCAGCAGCCGGACCCGTGGCGAGCAGTACTTC. Its protein product is CASSRTRGEQYF.

This clonotype has a count of ten or more. J is TRBJ1-1 and V is TRBV7-9, with a possible D match to TRBD1 (6 bases). Germline CDR1 and CDR2: SEHNR and FQNEAQ (reference sequence). The germline V and J ends were trimmed by 5 bases and 4 bases, with 14 bases remaining between them. This CDR3 is built from 14 residues. The CDR3 DNA is TGTGCCAGCAGCCCCCAGCAGGGGAGCACTGAAGCTTTCTTT. It translates to CASSPQQGSTEAFF.

This clonotype was seen a single time. J is TRBJ2-5 and V is TRBV6-2 or TRBV6-3; unclear D gene. CDR1 and CDR2 from the germline V gene are MNHEY and SVGEGT. V dropped 5 bases and J dropped 5 bases, with 12 bases sitting between them. The CDR3 has 13 residues. The CDR3 coding sequence is TGTGCCAGCAGTGACCCTAACCCGGAGACCCAGTACTTC. Translation: CASSDPNPETQYF.

The gene calls are TRBV20-1 and TRBJ1-5, with no clear D. Trimming left V 1 base short and J 4 bases short, with 14 bases between. The CDR3 extends over 15 amino acids. CDR1 DFQATT and CDR2 SNEGSKA come from the germline V gene (reference sequence). The CDR3 spells CSARGGGSDNQPQHF. CDR3 in DNA: TGCAGTGCTAGAGGAGGAGGGTCGGATAATCAGCCCCAGCATTTT.

At least ten counts were recorded for this clonotype. The genes are TRBV18 and TRBJ2-3, with 8 bases identical to TRBD2. The CDR3 is 15 residues long. V gave up 6 bases and J gave up 3 bases; unmatched junction bases: 8. From germline, CDR1 is KGHSH and CDR2 LQKENI. CDR3 DNA: TGTGCCAGCTCGGAAGGACTAGCTGGAACAGATACGCAGTATTTT. It specifies CASSEGLAGTDTQYF.

This clonotype came up many times. The CDR3 DNA is TGCAGTGCCCCAGAGCAGAATCAGCCCCAGCATTTT. It is translated as CSAPEQNQPQHF. The rearrangement links TRBV20-1 to TRBJ1-5, with D hard to call. V lost 6 bases to trimming and J lost 4 bases, with 10 bases between them. The CDR3 length is 12 residues. Germline V CDR1 and CDR2: DFQATT, SNEGSKA (reference sequence).

Here the CDR3 reads CASMSSQGSSYNSPLHF. Here the CDR3 DNA reads TGTGCCAGCATGTCATCTCAGGGGAGCTCCTATAATTCACCCCTCCACTTT. The chain couples TRBV2 to TRBJ1-6, with a weak D call TRBD1 (6 bases). Germline CDR1 reads SNHLY; CDR2 reads FYNNEI. The CDR3 consists of 17 residues. V was shortened by 7 bases and J by 0 bases, with 16 bases between the two germline ends.

This clonotype was picked up many times. The CDR3 DNA reads as TGTGCCAGCTCCACGGGAGGCACGGGTGAGCAGTTCTTC. As protein: CASSTGGTGEQFF. The V and J genes are TRBV6-1 and TRBJ2-1; 7 nucleotides align to TRBD2. The CDR3 loop spans 13 amino acids. Germline V gene sequence: CDR1 MNHNS, CDR2 SASEGT. V lost 8 bases and J lost 9; bases outside the gene matches: 10.

This chain uses TRBV11-2 with TRBJ2-2; 12 positions match TRBD2. The CDR3 spans 18 residues. V lost 4 bases and J lost 7; bases outside the gene matches: 13. Looked up from germline, CDR1 is SGHAT and CDR2 is FQNNGV. The CDR3 DNA reads as TGTGCCAGCAGCTCTGGCCTAGCGGGAGGGGGGTCAGGCGGGGAGCTGTTTTTT. Its protein is CASSSGLAGGGSGGELFF. Full variable domain (missing parts from reference TRBV11-2 and TRBJ2-2): EAGVAQSPRYKIIEKRQSVAFWCNPISGHATLYWYQQILGQGPKLLIQFQNNGVVDDSQLPKDRFSAERLKGVDSTLKIQPAKLEDSAVYLCASSSGLAGGGSGGELFFGEGSRLTVL.

This clonotype was counted many times. This chain uses TRBV18 with TRBJ1-5; 8 nucleotides align to TRBD1. Per germline, CDR1 KGHSH and CDR2 LQKENI. CDR3 length: 14 amino acids. With 2 bases clipped from V and 5 bases from J, the junction kept 2 bases outside the gene matches. CDR3 DNA: TGTGCCAGCTCACCAGCGACAGGGGATCAGCCCCAGCATTTT. Amino acid sequence: CASSPATGDQPQHF.

This clonotype was seen at least ten times. This chain joins TRBV3-1 and TRBJ2-3; D perhaps matches TRBD1 (5 bases). This CDR3 is 15 amino acids long. CDR1 and CDR2 (germline): LGHDT, YNNKEL (reference sequence). Trimming shortened V by 5 bases and J by 0 bases, and 12 bases separated the two germline ends. DNA of the CDR3: TGTGCCAGCAGCTTATCAGGGATTAGCACAGATACGCAGTATTTT. Translation: CASSLSGISTDTQYF.

This clonotype came up many times. The J gene is TRBJ2-2, the V gene TRBV7-2, with TRBD2 matching 7 bases. Trimming took 4 bases from V and 6 from J; bases not matched to a gene: 8. CDR1 is SGHTA, CDR2 FQGNSA, per germline. The CDR3 is 15 residues long. CDR3 in DNA: TGTGCCAGCAGCTCGGGACTAACACACCCCGGGGAGCTGTTTTTT. Its translation is CASSSGLTHPGELFF.

The chain has TRBV6-1 and TRBJ1-6; no clear D. Trimming took 3 bases from V and 5 from J, leaving 5 bases between them. The CDR3 length is 13 residues. CDR1 is MNHNS and CDR2 is SASEGT in the germline V gene. CDR3: CASSDVDNSPLHF. As DNA, the CDR3 is TGTGCCAGCAGTGACGTAGATAATTCACCCCTCCACTTT.

This clonotype was counted at least ten times. The gene calls are TRBV27 and TRBJ2-7; TRBD2 matches 10 bases. CDR1 and CDR2 from the germline V gene are MNHEY and SMNVEV (reference sequence). J gave up 2 bases and V 2 bases, and 3 bases lay outside the gene matches. CDR3 size: 15 residues. CDR3 sequence (DNA): TGTGCCAGCAGTTTAGCTAGCGGGGGTGCCTACGAGCAGTACTTC. Translating it yields CASSLASGGAYEQYF.

This chain uses TRBV20-1 with TRBJ2-7; the D gene is possibly TRBD2 (7 bases). V shed 6 bases and J shed 3 bases, with 15 bases lying between them. The CDR3 has 13 amino acids. Germline lookup yields CDR1 DFQATT and CDR2 SNEGSKA (reference sequence). CDR3 in amino acids: CSALNREGYEQYF. CDR3 coding DNA: TGCAGTGCACTAAACAGGGAGGGCTACGAGCAGTACTTC.

V usage is TRBV5-1 and J usage is TRBJ2-3; 8 bases map to TRBD2. The CDR3 has 19 amino acids. CDR1 SGHRS and CDR2 YFSETQ come from the germline V gene. V was clipped by 5 bases and J by 2 bases; unmatched bases: 19. The DNA for the CDR3 is TGCGCCAGCAGACAATGGGGAGAGGCCGGGACTAGGCCCACAGATACGCAGTATTTT. It codes for CASRQWGEAGTRPTDTQYF.

This clonotype was found a few times. This chain connects TRBV7-4 to TRBJ2-1; 7 nucleotides match TRBD1. J gave up 14 bases and V 5 bases, and 6 bases lay outside the gene matches. CDR1 and CDR2 from the germline V gene are SGHVT and SQSDAQ. CDR3 length: 11 amino acids. CDR3 sequence reads: CASSRDSRKFF. CDR3 sequence (DNA): TGTGCCAGCAGCAGGGACAGTCGAAAGTTCTTC.

The sample holds many counts of this clonotype. The rearrangement links TRBV18 to TRBJ2-5; D ambiguous. The CDR3 has 15 amino acids. V was clipped by 0 bases and J by 7 bases, with 15 bases between them. The germline V gene encodes CDR1 KGHSH and CDR2 LQKENI. The CDR3 DNA is TGTGCCAGCTCACCACCGGGTCAGGTACCCTCGACCCAGTACTTC. It is translated as CASSPPGQVPSTQYF. The entire variable domain, with the rest obtained from reference TRBV18 and TRBJ2-5, is as follows: NAGVMQNPRHLVRRRGQEARLRCSPMKGHSHVYWYRQLPEEGLKFMVYLQKENIIDESGMPKERFSAEFPKEGPSILRIQQVVRGDSAAYFCASSPPGQVPSTQYFGPGTRLLVL.

Only a few counts were recorded for this clonotype. The chain carries TRBV11-1 and TRBJ2-5; D possibly matches TRBD1 or TRBD2 (5 bases each). The length of the CDR3 is 16 residues. Trimming took off 5 bases at V and 5 bases at J, with 21 bases between the two ends. The germline V gene has CDR1 SGHAT and CDR2 FQDESV (reference sequence). The CDR3 DNA reads TGTGCCAGCAGCATCCCTTTGGTCGGGGCCCGCGAGACCCAGTACTTC. Translated, it gives CASSIPLVGARETQYF.

This clonotype showed up many times. The J gene is TRBJ2-7, the V gene TRBV28; 8 bases are shared with TRBD1. This CDR3 has 15 amino acids. V lost 6 bases to trimming and J lost 5 bases; unmatched junction nucleotides: 12. CDR1 is MDHEN and CDR2 is SYDVKM in the germline V gene. The CDR3 here is CASSYPDRAPHEQYF. DNA of the CDR3: TGTGCCAGCAGCTACCCGGACAGGGCTCCCCACGAGCAGTACTTC. Full variable domain (rest looked up from reference TRBV28 and TRBJ2-7): DVKVTQSSRYLVKRTGEKVFLECVQDMDHENMFWYRQDPGLGLRLIYFSYDVKMKEKGDIPEGYSVSREKKERFSLILESASTNQTSMYLCASSYPDRAPHEQYFGPGTRLTVT.

This clonotype was seen a handful of times. The chain recombines TRBV4-1 with TRBJ2-7; TRBD1 matches at 8 bases. The CDR3 loop spans 14 amino acids. Unmatched junction bases numbered 6, after V lost 2 bases and J lost 6 bases. Germline CDR1 reads MGHRA; CDR2 reads YSYEKL. CDR3 coding DNA: TGCGCCAGCAGCCAACAGGGGGCCACGGGCGAGCAGTACTTC. It yields the protein CASSQQGATGEQYF.

This clonotype occurred many times. The rearrangement uses TRBV11-2 and TRBJ2-2; 12 nucleotides line up with TRBD2. Germline assignment: CDR1 SGHAT and CDR2 FQNNGV. J gave up 7 bases and V 0 bases, and 9 bases lay outside the gene matches. The CDR3 runs 18 residues. In nucleotides, the CDR3 is TGTGCCAGCAGCTTAGATCTCGCGCTAGCGGGAGGGATCGGGGAGCTGTTTTTT. Residues: CASSLDLALAGGIGELFF.

This clonotype appeared a few times. The chain is built from TRBV19 and TRBJ1-6; D remains ambiguous. The ends were cut back, 9 bases at V and 0 bases at J, with 9 bases in the middle. This CDR3 comprises 14 residues. Germline V gene data show CDR1 as LNHDA and CDR2 as SQIVND (reference sequence). CDR3 nucleotides: TGTGCCAGCTCGTTGAGCTCCTATAATTCACCCCTCCACTTT. It specifies CASSLSSYNSPLHF.

This clonotype was seen a few times. This may be a read error, as it is one base from a much larger clone. The gene calls are TRBV9 and TRBJ2-7; no definite D call. The CDR3 is 12 amino acids. CDR1 is SGDLS and CDR2 is YYNGEE in the germline V gene. Trimming shortened V by 4 bases and J by 2 bases, and 7 bases separated the two germline ends. CDR3 DNA: TGTGCCAGCAGCCGGAGCCCCTACGAGCAGTACTTC. This sequence encodes CASSRSPYEQYF.